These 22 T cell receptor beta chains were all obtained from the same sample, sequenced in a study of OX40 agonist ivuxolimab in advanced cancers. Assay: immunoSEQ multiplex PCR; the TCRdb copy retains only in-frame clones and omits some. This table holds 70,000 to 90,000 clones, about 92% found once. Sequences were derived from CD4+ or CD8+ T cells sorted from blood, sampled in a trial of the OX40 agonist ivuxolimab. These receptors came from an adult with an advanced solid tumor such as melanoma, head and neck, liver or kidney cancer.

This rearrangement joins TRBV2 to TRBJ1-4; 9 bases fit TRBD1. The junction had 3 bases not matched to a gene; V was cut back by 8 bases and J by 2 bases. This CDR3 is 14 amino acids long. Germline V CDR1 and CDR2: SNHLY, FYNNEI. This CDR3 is CASEQGATNEKLFF. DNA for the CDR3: TGTGCCAGCGAACAGGGGGCCACTAATGAAAAACTGTTTTTT.

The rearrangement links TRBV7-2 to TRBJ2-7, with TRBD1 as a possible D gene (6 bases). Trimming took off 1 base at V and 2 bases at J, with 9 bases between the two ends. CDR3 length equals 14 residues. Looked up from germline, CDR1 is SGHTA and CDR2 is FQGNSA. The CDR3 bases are TGTGCCAGCAGCTTAGTACAGGGTCCCTACGAGCAGTACTTC. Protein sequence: CASSLVQGPYEQYF. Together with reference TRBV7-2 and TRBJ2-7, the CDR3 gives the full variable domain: GAGVSQSPSNKVTEKGKDVELRCDPISGHTALYWYRQSLGQGLEFLIYFQGNSAPDKSGLPSDRFSAERTGGSVSTLTIQRTQQEDSAVYLCASSLVQGPYEQYFGPGTRLTVT.

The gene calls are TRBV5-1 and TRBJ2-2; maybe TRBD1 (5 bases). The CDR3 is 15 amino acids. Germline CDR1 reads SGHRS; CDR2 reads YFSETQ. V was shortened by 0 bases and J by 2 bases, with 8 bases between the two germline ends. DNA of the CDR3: TGCGCCAGCAGCTTGGGACAGATAAACACCGGGGAGCTGTTTTTT. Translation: CASSLGQINTGELFF.

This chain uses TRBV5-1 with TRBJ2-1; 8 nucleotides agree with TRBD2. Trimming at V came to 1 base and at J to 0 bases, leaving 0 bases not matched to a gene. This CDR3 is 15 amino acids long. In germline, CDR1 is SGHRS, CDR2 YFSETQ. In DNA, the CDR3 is TGCGCCAGCAGCTTGACTAGCGGCTCCTACAATGAGCAGTTCTTC. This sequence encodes CASSLTSGSYNEQFF.

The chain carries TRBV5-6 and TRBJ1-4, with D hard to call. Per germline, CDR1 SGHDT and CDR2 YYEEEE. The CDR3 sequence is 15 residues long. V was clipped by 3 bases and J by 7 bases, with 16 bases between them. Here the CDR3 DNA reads TGTGCCAGCAGCTCTGGACCTACCCAAGGTGAAAAACTGTTTTTT. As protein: CASSSGPTQGEKLFF.

The CDR3 spells CASSLQVPSYNEQFF. CDR3 bases: TGTGCCAGCAGCTTACAAGTGCCCTCCTACAATGAGCAGTTCTTC. The genes are TRBV11-2 and TRBJ2-1; D is unresolved. This CDR3 region has 15 residues. The ends were cut back, 2 bases at V and 0 bases at J, with 8 bases in the middle. Germline-derived CDR1 and CDR2 are SGHAT and FQNNGV.

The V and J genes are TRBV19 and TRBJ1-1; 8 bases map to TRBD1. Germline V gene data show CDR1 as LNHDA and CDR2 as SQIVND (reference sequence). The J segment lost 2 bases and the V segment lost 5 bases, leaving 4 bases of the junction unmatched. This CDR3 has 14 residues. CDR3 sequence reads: CASSDRGFNTEAFF. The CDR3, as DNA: TGTGCCAGTAGTGACAGGGGCTTCAACACTGAAGCTTTCTTT.

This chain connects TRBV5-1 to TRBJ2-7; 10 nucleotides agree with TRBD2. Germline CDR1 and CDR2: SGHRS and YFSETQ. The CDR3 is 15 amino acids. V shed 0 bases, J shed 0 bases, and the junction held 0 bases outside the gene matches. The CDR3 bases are TGCGCCAGCAGCTTGGGACTAGCGGGCTCCTACGAGCAGTACTTC. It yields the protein CASSLGLAGSYEQYF. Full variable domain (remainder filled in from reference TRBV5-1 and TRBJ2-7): KAGVTQTPRYLIKTRGQQVTLSCSPISGHRSVSWYQQTPGQGLQFLFEYFSETQRNKGNFPGRFSGRQFSNSRSEMNVSTLELGDSALYLCASSLGLAGSYEQYFGPGTRLTVT.

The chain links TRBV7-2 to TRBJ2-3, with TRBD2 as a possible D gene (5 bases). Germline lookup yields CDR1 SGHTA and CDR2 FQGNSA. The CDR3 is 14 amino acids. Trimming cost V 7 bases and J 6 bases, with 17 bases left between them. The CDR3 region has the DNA TGTGCCAGCACCATCACTCGTGGGAGCGATACGCAGTATTTT. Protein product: CASTITRGSDTQYF.

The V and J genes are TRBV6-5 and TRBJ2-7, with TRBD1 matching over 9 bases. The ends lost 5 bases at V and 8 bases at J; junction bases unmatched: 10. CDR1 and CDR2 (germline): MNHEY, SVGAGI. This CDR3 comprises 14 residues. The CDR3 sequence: CASSRTGTGFKQYF. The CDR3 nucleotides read TGTGCCAGCAGTCGTACCGGGACAGGGTTCAAGCAGTACTTC.

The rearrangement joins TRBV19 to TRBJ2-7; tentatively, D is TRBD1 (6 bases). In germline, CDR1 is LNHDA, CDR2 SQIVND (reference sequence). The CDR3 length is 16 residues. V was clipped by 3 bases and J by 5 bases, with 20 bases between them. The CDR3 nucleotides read TGTGCCAGTAGTATTCAAGGGTCTGGGGGCTCGCACGAGCAGTACTTC. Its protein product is CASSIQGSGGSHEQYF.

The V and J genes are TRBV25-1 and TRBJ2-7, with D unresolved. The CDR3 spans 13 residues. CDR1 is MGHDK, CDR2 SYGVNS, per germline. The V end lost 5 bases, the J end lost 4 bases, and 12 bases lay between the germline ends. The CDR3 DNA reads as TGTGCCAGCAGTCTATATGCCCAATACGAGCAGTACTTC. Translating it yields CASSLYAQYEQYF.

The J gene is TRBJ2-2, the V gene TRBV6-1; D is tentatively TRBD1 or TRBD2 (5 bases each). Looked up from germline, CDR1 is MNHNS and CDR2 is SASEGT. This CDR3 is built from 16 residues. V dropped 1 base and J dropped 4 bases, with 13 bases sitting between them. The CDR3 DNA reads TGTGCCAGCAGTGAAGTGTCCGGGGCAGGCACCGGGGAGCTGTTTTTT. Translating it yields CASSEVSGAGTGELFF.

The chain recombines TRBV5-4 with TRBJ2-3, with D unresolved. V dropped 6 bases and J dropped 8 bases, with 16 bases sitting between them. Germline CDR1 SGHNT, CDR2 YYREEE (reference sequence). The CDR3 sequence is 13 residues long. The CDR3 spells CASTSDGVSTQYF. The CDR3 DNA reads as TGTGCCAGCACCTCAGATGGGGTCAGTACGCAGTATTTT.

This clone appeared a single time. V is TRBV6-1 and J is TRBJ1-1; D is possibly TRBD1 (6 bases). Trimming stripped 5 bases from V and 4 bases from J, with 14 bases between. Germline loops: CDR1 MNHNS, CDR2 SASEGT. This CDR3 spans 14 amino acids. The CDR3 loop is CASSTRQVGTEAFF. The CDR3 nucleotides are TGTGCCAGCAGTACCCGACAGGTCGGCACTGAAGCTTTCTTT.

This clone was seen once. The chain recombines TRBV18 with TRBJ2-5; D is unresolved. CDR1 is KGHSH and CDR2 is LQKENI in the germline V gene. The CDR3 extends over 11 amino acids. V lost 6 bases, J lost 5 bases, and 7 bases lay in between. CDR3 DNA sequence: TGTGCCAGCTCGGAACAGGAGACCCAGTACTTC. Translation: CASSEQETQYF.

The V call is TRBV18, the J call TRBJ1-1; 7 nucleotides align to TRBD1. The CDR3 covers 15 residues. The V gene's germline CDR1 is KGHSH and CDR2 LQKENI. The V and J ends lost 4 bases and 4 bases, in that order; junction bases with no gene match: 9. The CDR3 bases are TGTGCCAGCTCACTCCAGGGGGGGGAGGCCACTGAAGCTTTCTTT. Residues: CASSLQGGEATEAFF.

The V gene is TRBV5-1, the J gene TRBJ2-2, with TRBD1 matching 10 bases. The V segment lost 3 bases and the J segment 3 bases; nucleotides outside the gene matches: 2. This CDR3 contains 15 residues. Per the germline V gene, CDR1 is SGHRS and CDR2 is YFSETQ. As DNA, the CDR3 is TGCGCCAGCAGCTCCGGGACAGGGGACACCGGGGAGCTGTTTTTT. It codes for CASSSGTGDTGELFF.

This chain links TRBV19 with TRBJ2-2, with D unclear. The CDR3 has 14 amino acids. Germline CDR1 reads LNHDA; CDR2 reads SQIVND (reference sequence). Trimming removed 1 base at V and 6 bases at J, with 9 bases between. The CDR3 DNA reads TGTGCCAGTAGTATAGGTTGGGGTGCCGGGGAGCTGTTTTTT. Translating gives CASSIGWGAGELFF.

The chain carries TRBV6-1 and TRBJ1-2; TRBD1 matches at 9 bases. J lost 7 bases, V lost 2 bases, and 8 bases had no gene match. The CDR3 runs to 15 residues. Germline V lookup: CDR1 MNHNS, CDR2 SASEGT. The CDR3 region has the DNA TGTGCCAGCAGTGAATCCCCGGACAGGGGCGTTGGCTACACCTTC. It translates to CASSESPDRGVGYTF.

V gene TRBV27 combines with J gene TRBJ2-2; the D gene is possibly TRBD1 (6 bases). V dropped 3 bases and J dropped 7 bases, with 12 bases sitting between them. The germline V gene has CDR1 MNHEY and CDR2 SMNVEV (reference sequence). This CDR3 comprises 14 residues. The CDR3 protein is CASSLDRHIGELFF. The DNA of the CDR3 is TGTGCCAGCAGTTTGGACAGACATATCGGGGAGCTGTTTTTT.

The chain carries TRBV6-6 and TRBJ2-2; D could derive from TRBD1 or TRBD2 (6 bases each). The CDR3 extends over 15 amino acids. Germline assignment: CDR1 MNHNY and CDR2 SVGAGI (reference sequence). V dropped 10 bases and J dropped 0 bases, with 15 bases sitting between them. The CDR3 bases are TGTGCCACCTTCGGGGGCTCCGCGAACACCGGGGAGCTGTTTTTT. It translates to CATFGGSANTGELFF.